Below, 22 T cell receptor beta chains from the same sample are listed, as sequenced in a study of CD8 T cells in ankylosing spondylitis. TCRdb called the 5' RACE reads again in MiXCR, with one record for every CDR3 protein. The sample lists a few hundred thousand distinct CDR3 sequences; under 25% were seen once. The sequencing input was blood, either unsorted or a sorted T cell fraction (not recorded which). The receptors derive from a female donor with ankylosing spondylitis or in good health (not recorded which).

This chain joins TRBV4-3 and TRBJ2-1; D perhaps matches TRBD2 (5 bases). Germline CDR1 reads LGHNA; CDR2 reads YSLEER. V was shortened by 4 bases and J by 11 bases, with 12 bases between the two germline ends. This CDR3 has 12 residues. The CDR3 DNA reads as TGCGCCAGCAGCCGGGCGGGTGGCCAGCAGTTCTTC. Residues: CASSRAGGQQFF.

This rearrangement joins TRBV7-2 to TRBJ2-3; a weak D match, TRBD1 (5 bases). This CDR3 spans 14 amino acids. Germline CDR1 SGHTA, CDR2 FQGNSA. Trimming took off 5 bases at V and 11 bases at J, with 20 bases between the two ends. The DNA for the CDR3 is TGTGCCAGCAGCGACAGAACAGGCCCGCGGAGGCAGTATTTT. Amino acids: CASSDRTGPRRQYF.

This clonotype was detected only a few times. This rearrangement joins TRBV20-1 to TRBJ2-3; D unclear. CDR1 DFQATT and CDR2 SNEGSKA come from the germline V gene (reference sequence). The ends were cut back, 7 bases at V and 3 bases at J, with 14 bases in the middle. CDR3 length: 13 amino acids. The CDR3 is CSVRPGGTDTQYF. In nucleotides, the CDR3 is TGCAGTGTAAGACCCGGCGGTACAGATACGCAGTATTTT.

This clonotype was counted many times. The chain joins TRBV12-3 or TRBV12-4 to TRBJ1-5, with D uncertain. The CDR3 consists of 13 residues. Between the trimmed V and J ends, which lost 5 bases and 6 bases, there was a span of 11 bases. The CDR3 nucleotides read TGTGCCAGCAGTGCAGGCGGCATTCAGCCCCAGCATTTT. This sequence encodes CASSAGGIQPQHF.

This clonotype appeared a single time. This chain joins TRBV5-1 and TRBJ2-1; D gene unclear. Germline V gene lookup returns CDR1 SGHRS and CDR2 YFSETQ. CDR3 length: 13 amino acids. Trimming pared 4 bases from V and 5 bases from J, leaving 10 bases between. For the CDR3, the DNA is TGCGCCAGCAGCCGGGCGCCAAACAATGAGCAGTTCTTC. Protein: CASSRAPNNEQFF. Full variable domain (missing parts from reference TRBV5-1 and TRBJ2-1): KAGVTQTPRYLIKTRGQQVTLSCSPISGHRSVSWYQQTPGQGLQFLFEYFSETQRNKGNFPGRFSGRQFSNSRSEMNVSTLELGDSALYLCASSRAPNNEQFFGPGTRLTVL.

This clonotype was counted only a few times. The chain uses TRBV10-3 and TRBJ1-3; 7 nucleotides match TRBD1. Germline CDR1 is ENHRY and CDR2 is SYGVKD. The CDR3 sequence is 14 residues long. The ends lost 0 bases at V and 5 bases at J; junction bases unmatched: 1. The CDR3 DNA is TGTGCCATCAGTGAGTCGGGACAGAGAAACACCATATATTTT. The encoded protein is CAISESGQRNTIYF.

This clonotype was found many times. J is TRBJ2-7 and V is TRBV25-1; D is unresolved. Germline V gene sequence: CDR1 MGHDK, CDR2 SYGVNS. The CDR3 is 11 residues long. Between the trimmed V and J ends, which lost 3 bases and 3 bases, there was a span of 3 bases. CDR3 DNA sequence: TGTGCCAGCAGTGAGTACTACGAGCAGTACTTC. Its translation: CASSEYYEQYF.

This clonotype was observed a handful of times. The V call is TRBV6-1, the J call TRBJ2-1; TRBD1 matches 10 bases. CDR3 length equals 15 residues. Germline V lookup: CDR1 MNHNS, CDR2 SASEGT. V lost 4 bases and J lost 8; bases outside the gene matches: 8. CDR3 bases: TGTGCCAGCAGTGGAGGGACAGGGGTGTTCGATGAGCAGTTCTTC. Protein sequence: CASSGGTGVFDEQFF.

This rearrangement joins TRBV7-2 to TRBJ2-1; possibly TRBD1 for D (7 bases). The CDR3 length is 16 residues. The V and J ends lost 5 bases and 7 bases respectively, with 21 bases between them. In germline, CDR1 is SGHTA, CDR2 FQGNSA. The DNA for the CDR3 is TGTGCCAGCAGCCGGCTGACAGGGAGACGGGGGAATGAGCAGTTCTTC. It codes for CASSRLTGRRGNEQFF.

V and J are TRBV27 and TRBJ1-2; TRBD1 aligns across 11 bases. V was clipped by 2 bases and J by 6 bases; unmatched bases: 2. Germline V gene sequence: CDR1 MNHEY, CDR2 SMNVEV (reference sequence). The CDR3 is 14 residues long. The CDR3 DNA reads TGTGCCAGCAGTTTAAGGACAGGGGGCGATGGCTACACCTTC. Residues: CASSLRTGGDGYTF.

The chain carries TRBV28 and TRBJ2-2; TRBD2 aligns across 9 bases. This CDR3 has 15 amino acids. Losses at the gene ends were 5 bases for V and 8 bases for J; bases not matched to a gene: 9. The germline gives CDR1 MDHEN, CDR2 SYDVKM. The CDR3 coding sequence is TGTGCCAGCAGTCTTCGCGGGAGGGCAACAGGGGAGCTGTTTTTT. It codes for CASSLRGRATGELFF.

This clonotype was found a few times. This chain connects TRBV10-3 to TRBJ2-1; D is undetermined. Trimming removed 3 bases from V and 8 bases from J, with 20 bases in between. The germline CDR1 and CDR2 sequences are ENHRY and SYGVKD. The CDR3 totals 16 residues. Here the CDR3 DNA reads TGTGCCATCAGTGACTTTTCGGTAGTAGCAGGCTATGAGCAGTTCTTC. Residues: CAISDFSVVAGYEQFF.

This clonotype was counted between two and nine times. V is TRBV6-2 or TRBV6-3 and J is TRBJ1-2; TRBD1 aligns across 7 bases. This CDR3 region has 15 residues. CDR1 is MNHEY and CDR2 is SVGEGT in the germline V gene. V shed 6 bases, J shed 1 base, and the junction held 8 bases outside the gene matches. The CDR3 region has the DNA TGTGCCAGCAGCCCGCTCGGGACAGTTAACTATGGCTACACCTTC. Protein: CASSPLGTVNYGYTF.

In its sample, this clonotype was seen many times. The chain has TRBV6-2 or TRBV6-3 and TRBJ1-1; D remains ambiguous. CDR1 MNHEY and CDR2 SVGEGT come from the germline V gene. The CDR3 is 13 amino acids. V was trimmed by 6 bases and J by 1 base, leaving 9 bases between them. For the CDR3, the DNA is TGTGCCAGCAGCGTCAAGGGGAACACTGAAGCTTTCTTT. Its protein product is CASSVKGNTEAFF.

The V and J genes are TRBV19 and TRBJ1-5; TRBD1 matches 10 bases. The trim removed 5 bases at V and 2 bases at J, leaving 3 bases unmatched. Germline V gene data show CDR1 as LNHDA and CDR2 as SQIVND (reference sequence). CDR3 length: 15 residues. CDR3 DNA sequence: TGTGCCAGTAGTGGGACAGGGGAAGGCAATCAGCCCCAGCATTTT. Translation: CASSGTGEGNQPQHF. The complete variable domain, with remaining parts taken from reference TRBV19 and TRBJ1-5, reads DGGITQSPKYLFRKEGQNVTLSCEQNLNHDAMYWYRQDPGQGLRLIYYSQIVNDFQKGDIAEGYSVSREKKESFPLTVTSAQKNPTAFYLCASSGTGEGNQPQHFGDGTRLSIL.

This clonotype appeared a few times. The chain has TRBV11-3 and TRBJ2-3; D unclear. This CDR3 spans 13 amino acids. CDR1 and CDR2 from the germline V gene are SGHNT and YENEEA. The ends were cut back, 5 bases at V and 6 bases at J, with 12 bases in the middle. The CDR3 is CASSAAPWDTQYF. The CDR3 DNA sequence: TGTGCCAGCAGCGCCGCACCCTGGGATACGCAGTATTTT.

This clonotype was observed at least ten times. V gene TRBV20-1 combines with J gene TRBJ2-4, with 9 bases aligning to TRBD2. CDR1 is DFQATT and CDR2 is SNEGSKA in the germline V gene (reference sequence). V lost 7 bases and J lost 9; bases outside the gene matches: 13. The CDR3 spans 14 residues. The CDR3 bases are TGCAGTGGGACCCTAGCGGGGACCGGCGGCATTCAGTACTTC. Its translation is CSGTLAGTGGIQYF.

This clonotype came up once. The chain combines TRBV11-3 with TRBJ2-2, with D maybe TRBD1 (5 bases). Germline loops: CDR1 SGHNT, CDR2 YENEEA. V was trimmed by 4 bases and J by 6 bases, leaving 12 bases between them. This CDR3 is built from 14 residues. The CDR3 DNA reads TGTGCCAGCAGCTCAAGGGTGGGGCCCGGGGAGCTGTTTTTT. Its protein product is CASSSRVGPGELFF.

This clonotype was observed a handful of times. The rearrangement links TRBV5-3 to TRBJ2-7; 12 nucleotides agree with TRBD2. TRBV5-3 is annotated as an ORF whose role is uncertain. The CDR3 runs 17 residues. V was clipped by 1 base and J by 2 bases; unmatched bases: 7. In DNA form, the CDR3 reads TGTGCCAGAAGCTTGTCTAGCGGGAGGGCCGCGACCTACGAGCAGTACTTC. Its protein is CARSLSSGRAATYEQYF.

This clonotype was picked up many times. The chain recombines TRBV7-8 with TRBJ2-7; D is uncertain. CDR1 and CDR2 from the germline V gene are SGHVS and FQNEAQ. The CDR3 is made up of 13 amino acids. V was clipped by 4 bases and J by 3 bases, with 10 bases between them. The DNA for the CDR3 is TGTGCCAGCAGCTCAGCCAAGCACTACGAGCAGTACTTC. Its protein product is CASSSAKHYEQYF.

This chain uses TRBV7-2 with TRBJ2-2; TRBD2 might be the D (6 bases). Germline V gives CDR1 SGHTA, CDR2 FQGNSA. The germline V and J ends were trimmed by 6 bases and 5 bases, with 16 bases remaining between them. The CDR3 is made up of 15 amino acids. The CDR3 coding sequence is TGTGCCAGCAGTCCCCCCGGGACTTTGACCGGGGAGCTGTTTTTT. Translation gives CASSPPGTLTGELFF.

This clonotype showed up just a few times. The chain couples TRBV7-8 to TRBJ1-1; unclear D gene. Trimming removed 4 bases from V and 2 bases from J, with 14 bases in between. CDR1 and CDR2 from the germline V gene are SGHVS and FQNEAQ. This CDR3 comprises 15 residues. CDR3 region: CASSSRLTANTEAFF. CDR3 DNA sequence: TGTGCCAGCAGCTCTAGGCTGACGGCCAACACTGAAGCTTTCTTT.